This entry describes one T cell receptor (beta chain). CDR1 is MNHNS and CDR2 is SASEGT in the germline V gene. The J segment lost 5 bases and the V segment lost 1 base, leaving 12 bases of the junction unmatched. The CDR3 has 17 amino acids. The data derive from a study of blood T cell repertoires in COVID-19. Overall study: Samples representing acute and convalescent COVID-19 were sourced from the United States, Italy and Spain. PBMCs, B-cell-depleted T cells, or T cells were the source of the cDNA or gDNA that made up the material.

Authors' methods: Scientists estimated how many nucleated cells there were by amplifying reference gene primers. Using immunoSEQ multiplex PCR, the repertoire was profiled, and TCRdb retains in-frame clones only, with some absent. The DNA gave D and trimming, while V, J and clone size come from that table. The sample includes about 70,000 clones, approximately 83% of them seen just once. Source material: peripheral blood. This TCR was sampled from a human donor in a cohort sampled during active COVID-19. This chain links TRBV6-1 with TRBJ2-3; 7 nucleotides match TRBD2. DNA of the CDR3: TGTGCCAGCAGTGAAGTTCTTACGGGGGGAAAGGAAGATACGCAGTATTTT. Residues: CASSEVLTGGKEDTQYF.